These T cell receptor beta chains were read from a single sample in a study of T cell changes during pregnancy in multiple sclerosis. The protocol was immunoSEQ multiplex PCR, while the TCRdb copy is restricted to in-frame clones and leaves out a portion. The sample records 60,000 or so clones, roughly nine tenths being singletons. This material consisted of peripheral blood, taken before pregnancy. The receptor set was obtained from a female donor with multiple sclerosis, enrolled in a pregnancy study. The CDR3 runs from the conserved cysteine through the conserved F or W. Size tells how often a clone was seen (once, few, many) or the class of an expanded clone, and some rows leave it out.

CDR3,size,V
CASSLGTLAYQETQYF,NA,TRBV11-2
CASSSTQGPGELFF,NA,TRBV7-6
CASSPVPGTGYFGGYTF,NA,TRBV5-6
CASSIIGGSDTEAFF,NA,TRBV19
CASSLESSYNSPLHF,NA,TRBV5-5
CASSLAGGDYGYTF,NA,TRBV7-8
CATQRIPGAYNEQFF,NA,TRBV5-1
CASSQDMEYEKLFF,NA,TRBV4-1
CASSPQGNSPLHF,NA,TRBV18
CASSVGQGGTYTF,NA,TRBV9
CASSLWASGEGNEQFF,NA,TRBV7-3
CASSAGQPGQPQHF,NA,TRBV9
CASSTIAGSGYTF,NA,TRBV19
CASSLFPNTGTDYGYTF,NA,TRBV7-2
CASSYSTFPGNQPQHF,once,TRBV6-5
CASSLGGGRSPLHF,NA,TRBV7-3
CASDRGGPAETQYF,NA,TRBV5-1
CSVAETGDYGYTF,NA,TRBV29-1